This T cell receptor (beta chain) emerged from a study of CD8+CD57+ T cells in acquired aplastic anemia. Background on the study: Yields of DNA that came from sorted CD4+ and CD8+ cells averaged roughly 3.3 ug. Study-wide points: Between patients and controls, CD8+ Simpson's diversity did not vary significantly. Shared by patients and controls, almost 30 CD8+ CDR3s were abundant in patients.

Profiles of TCR beta VDJ and CDR3 were generated from a genomic DNA template. TCRdb reanalysed the reads using MiXCR and keeps one entry per CDR3 protein. The data show around 180,000 distinct CDR3 sequences, 64% seen once. The CDR3 extends over 17 amino acids. CDR1 and CDR2 from the germline V gene are LGHNA and YSLEER. With V trimmed by 0 bases and J by 8 bases, 9 bases remained unmatched. This clonotype was counted many times. What it binds is not known. The chain carries TRBV4-3 and TRBJ2-1, with 11 bases identical to TRBD2. The TCR was taken from a human donor with severe aplastic anemia or a healthy control (not recorded which). Sequencing was done on a sample of sorted CD4+, CD8+, or CD8+CD57+ T cells (not recorded which) from PBMCs. CDR3 sequence reads: CASSQDTLSGGAHEQFF. Written as DNA, the CDR3 is TGCGCCAGCAGCCAAGATACCCTTAGCGGGGGGGCCCATGAGCAGTTCTTC.